Listed below are T cell receptor beta chains from one sample, sequenced in a study of T-cell reconstitution after alpha-beta-depleted transplantation in children. From the PCR reads, TCRdb called clonotypes with MiXCR, one entry per CDR3 protein. The sample includes about 240,000 distinct CDR3 sequences, about a quarter of them seen just once. The starting material was PBMCs, obtained before TCRalphabeta/CD19-depleted stem cell transplant. These receptor sequences come from a girl aged 2-9 years with Fanconi anemia, due to receive a stem cell transplant. Each CDR3 is given with its conserved first and last residue. D genes are given only for firm matches. Clone size, where shown, is once, few, many, or a class for clones that have expanded.

size: many; D: TRBD2; length: 14; V: TRBV29-1; J: TRBJ2-3; CDR3: CSVGKRGSTDTQYF
size: few; D: .; length: 11; V: TRBV29-1; J: TRBJ2-3; CDR3: CLAASTDTQYF
size: .; D: .; length: 12; V: TRBV5-1; J: TRBJ1-4; CDR3: CASSLDGEKLFF
size: .; D: .; length: 15; V: TRBV11-2; J: TRBJ2-2; CDR3: CASSLVAGPTGELFF
size: .; D: .; length: 14; V: TRBV7-8; J: TRBJ2-3; CDR3: CASSSTGFTDTQYF
size: .; D: .; length: 12; V: TRBV7-9; J: TRBJ1-5; CDR3: CASSLGVVPQHF
size: many; D: .; length: 17; V: TRBV29-1; J: TRBJ2-6; CDR3: CSVGSGQKVTGANVLTF
size: .; D: TRBD2; length: 16; V: TRBV28; J: TRBJ2-1; CDR3: CASSSPGLAIYNEQFF
size: few; D: .; length: 12; V: TRBV19; J: TRBJ2-7; CDR3: CARTPTGYEQYF
size: .; D: .; length: 13; V: TRBV12-3/TRBV12-4; J: TRBJ2-7; CDR3: CASNPGPSYEQYF
size: many; D: TRBD2; length: 20; V: TRBV12-3/TRBV12-4; J: TRBJ2-1; CDR3: CASSGPRTSGGAESYNEQFF
size: many; D: TRBD2; length: 13; V: TRBV2; J: TRBJ2-5; CDR3: CASRAGVGETQYF
size: .; D: TRBD2; length: 12; V: TRBV20-1; J: TRBJ2-1; CDR3: CSRGLGQNEQFF
size: few; D: TRBD1; length: 15; V: TRBV6-5; J: TRBJ1-3; CDR3: CASSYDRAGGNTIYF
size: few; D: .; length: 13; V: TRBV28; J: TRBJ2-7; CDR3: CASSYPVGYEQYF
size: .; D: TRBD2; length: 18; V: TRBV4-2; J: TRBJ2-2; CDR3: CASSQGPSGGSRSGELFF
size: many; D: TRBD2; length: 12; V: TRBV20-1; J: TRBJ2-7; CDR3: CSGTSGRYEQYF
size: .; D: TRBD2; length: 15; V: TRBV7-3; J: TRBJ2-3; CDR3: CASSFGGASTDTQYF
size: many; D: .; length: 11; V: TRBV7-2; J: TRBJ2-7; CDR3: CASSSYYEQYF
size: many; D: .; length: 11; V: TRBV29-1; J: TRBJ2-3; CDR3: CSVRLGDTQYF
size: .; D: .; length: 14; V: TRBV29-1; J: TRBJ2-7; CDR3: CSVDGGQGPYEQYF
size: many; D: .; length: 13; V: TRBV29-1; J: TRBJ2-5; CDR3: CSVEPYRQETQYF
size: many; D: TRBD2; length: 19; V: TRBV6-5; J: TRBJ2-1; CDR3: CASSYPRTSGVHILNEQFF
size: many; D: .; length: 14; V: TRBV20-1; J: TRBJ1-2; CDR3: CSAIGSPANYGYTF
size: few; D: .; length: 11; V: TRBV28; J: TRBJ2-7; CDR3: CASIWANEQYF
size: .; D: TRBD2; length: 15; V: TRBV20-1; J: TRBJ2-3; CDR3: CSAETSGRGSDTQYF
size: .; D: .; length: 14; V: TRBV29-1; J: TRBJ2-5; CDR3: CSVGLTGYQETQYF
size: many; D: TRBD2; length: 13; V: TRBV10-1; J: TRBJ2-1; CDR3: CVIAGEPYNEQFF
size: many; D: .; length: 15; V: TRBV5-1; J: TRBJ2-1; CDR3: CASSVERYSYNEQFF
size: .; D: .; length: 16; V: TRBV6-1; J: TRBJ2-5; CDR3: CASSPEGDRYQETQYF
size: once; D: TRBD1; length: 15; V: TRBV5-1; J: TRBJ2-7; CDR3: CASSLGTGNPYEQYF